This passage covers 5 T cell receptor beta chains from one sample sequenced in a study of CD8 T cells in Susac syndrome. Random hexamers served to reverse transcribe roughly 0.45 to 1 ug RNA. Using its own MiXCR run on the immunoSEQ multiplex PCR reads, TCRdb lists one record per CDR3 protein. The sample holds 200,000 or so distinct CDR3 sequences, around 93% seen once. The sequenced material came from CD8+ T cells from PBMCs. The receptor set was obtained from a human donor with Susac syndrome.

The V gene is TRBV19, the J gene TRBJ2-2, with no clear D. The CDR3 has 15 amino acids. The V end was cut by 3 bases, the J end by 1 base, with 9 bases between. Germline values: CDR1 LNHDA, CDR2 SQIVND (reference sequence). The CDR3 nucleotides read TGTGCCAGTAGTATCTTAGGTGGGAACACCGGGGAGCTGTTTTTT. It yields the protein CASSILGGNTGELFF.

The chain couples TRBV5-6 to TRBJ1-1, with a tentative D call TRBD1 (5 bases). The V gene's germline CDR1 is SGHDT and CDR2 YYEEEE. V was clipped by 0 bases and J by 3 bases, with 9 bases between them. The length of the CDR3 is 14 residues. The CDR3 loop reads CASSLGPGDTEAFF. For the CDR3, the DNA is TGTGCCAGCAGCTTGGGGCCGGGGGACACTGAAGCTTTCTTT.

V usage is TRBV24-1 and J usage is TRBJ2-3, with 7 bases identical to TRBD1. The CDR3 consists of 16 residues. The V segment lost 7 bases and the J segment 2 bases; nucleotides outside the gene matches: 11. Germline CDR1 is KGHDR and CDR2 is SFDVKD. CDR3 region: CATRSGRTGSTDTQYF. The CDR3 DNA follows: TGTGCCACCAGAAGCGGCCGGACAGGTTCCACAGATACGCAGTATTTT.

The CDR3 bases are TGCAGTGCTAGATTGTCTTATTTTATGAACACTGAAGCTTTCTTT. Its protein product is CSARLSYFMNTEAFF. The rearrangement joins TRBV20-1 to TRBJ1-1, with D uncertain. The CDR3 sequence is 15 residues long. Germline CDR1 is DFQATT and CDR2 is SNEGSKA (reference sequence). V lost 2 bases to trimming and J lost 0 bases, with 13 bases between them.

The chain carries TRBV7-6 and TRBJ2-2; 7 positions agree with TRBD2. J lost 2 bases, V lost 6 bases, and 9 bases had no gene match. The CDR3 is 16 amino acids. The germline CDR1 and CDR2 sequences are SGHVS and FNYEAQ. The DNA for the CDR3 is TGTGCCAGCAGTCGAAATCTAGCGGTTAACACCGGGGAGCTGTTTTTT. It is translated as CASSRNLAVNTGELFF.